By proportion, the clone carrying this T cell receptor (beta chain) is large. TCRdb reprocessed the RT-PCR reads via MiXCR and lists one record per CDR3 protein. The table lists fewer than 2,000 distinct CDR3 sequences, 3.7% of them singletons, with around 12% in the top ten. The record originates from a study of patients and donors after allogeneic stem cell transplantation. This TCR was sampled from a human donor who was either an allogeneic HSCT recipient or a stem cell or donor lymphocyte infusion donor (not recorded which). It is not recorded whose cells these are; they may come from a transplant donor. The source material was blood, either unsorted or a sorted T cell fraction (not recorded which).

CDR3 amino acids: CASSVDSGELFF. The CDR3 coding sequence is TGTGCCAGCAGCGTAGACTCCGGGGAGCTGTTTTTT. This chain connects TRBV9 to TRBJ2-2; no firm D call. V was cut by 0 bases and J by 6 bases, with 3 bases left in between. The germline V gene encodes CDR1 SGDLS and CDR2 YYNGEE. This CDR3 spans 12 amino acids.